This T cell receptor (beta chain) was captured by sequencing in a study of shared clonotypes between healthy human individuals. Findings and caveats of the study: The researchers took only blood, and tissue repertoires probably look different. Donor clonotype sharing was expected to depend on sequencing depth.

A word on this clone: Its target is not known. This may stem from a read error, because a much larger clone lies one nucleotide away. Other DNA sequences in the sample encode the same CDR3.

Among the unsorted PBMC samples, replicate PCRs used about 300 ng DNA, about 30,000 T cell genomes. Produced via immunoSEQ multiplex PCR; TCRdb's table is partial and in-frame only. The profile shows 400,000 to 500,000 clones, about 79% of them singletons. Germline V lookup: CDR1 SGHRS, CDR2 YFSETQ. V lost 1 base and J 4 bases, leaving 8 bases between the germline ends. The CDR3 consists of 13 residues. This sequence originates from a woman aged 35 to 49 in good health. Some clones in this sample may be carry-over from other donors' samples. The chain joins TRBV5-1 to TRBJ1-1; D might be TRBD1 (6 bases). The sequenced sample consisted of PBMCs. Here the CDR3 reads CASSLRGGTEAFF. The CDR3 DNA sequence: TGCGCCAGCAGCTTGAGGGGGGGCACTGAAGCTTTCTTT.